The 9 T cell receptor beta chains in this list originate from one sample, sequenced in a study of T-cell memory formation after mild COVID-19. MiXCR was run by TCRdb on the 5' RACE reads, yielding one entry per CDR3 protein. The sample has roughly 450,000 distinct CDR3 sequences, roughly 18% seen once. The sample taken for sequencing was PBMCs or a T cell subset sorted from them (not recorded which). Every receptor here comes from an adult woman who had mild COVID-19 (a few samples of this study predate the infection). Cell type and time point are not known.

The CDR3 sequence: CATRSIPQGDTEAFF. For the CDR3, the DNA is TGTGCCACCAGAAGTATCCCGCAGGGAGACACTGAAGCTTTCTTT. The gene calls are TRBV6-5 and TRBJ1-1, with D tentatively TRBD1 (5 bases). The germline gives CDR1 MNHEY, CDR2 SVGAGI. The CDR3 extends over 15 amino acids. The V gene lost 10 bases and the J gene lost 3 bases, with 21 bases spanning the gap.

The table lists this clonotype with a few counts. The J gene is TRBJ1-4, the V gene TRBV27; tentatively, D is TRBD1 (5 bases). The CDR3 covers 14 residues. The germline CDR1 and CDR2 sequences are MNHEY and SMNVEV (reference sequence). Trimming took off 4 bases at V and 7 bases at J, with 13 bases between the two ends. CDR3 sequence: CASSSMTEGEKLFF. The CDR3 nucleotides are TGTGCCAGCAGTTCTATGACAGAAGGTGAAAAACTGTTTTTT.

This clonotype was counted between two and nine times. The genes are TRBV15 and TRBJ1-5, with a weak D call TRBD1 (6 bases). The CDR3 runs 15 residues. The V and J ends lost 3 bases and 1 base respectively, with 10 bases between them. Looked up from germline, CDR1 is LNHNV and CDR2 is YYDKDF (reference sequence). The CDR3 loop reads CATSSDRSSNQPQHF. The CDR3 DNA sequence: TGTGCCACCAGCAGTGACAGGTCCAGCAATCAGCCCCAGCATTTT.

This chain connects TRBV12-3 or TRBV12-4 to TRBJ2-1, with a possible D match to TRBD2 (6 bases). Between the trimmed V and J ends, which lost 3 bases and 5 bases, there was a span of 14 bases. The CDR3 loop spans 15 amino acids. The CDR3 spells CASSFKVAVNNEQFF. CDR3 bases: TGTGCCAGCAGTTTCAAGGTAGCGGTGAACAATGAGCAGTTCTTC.

The V and J genes are TRBV9 and TRBJ1-2, with D perhaps TRBD1 (5 bases). The CDR3 runs 15 residues. Germline V gives CDR1 SGDLS, CDR2 YYNGEE. V lost 4 bases to trimming and J lost 1 base, with 14 bases between them. CDR3: CASSFPGEGNYGYTF. The CDR3, as DNA: TGTGCCAGCAGCTTCCCGGGGGAGGGTAACTATGGCTACACCTTC. The entire variable domain, with the rest obtained from reference TRBV9 and TRBJ1-2, is as follows: DSGVTQTPKHLITATGQRVTLRCSPRSGDLSVYWYQQSLDQGLQFLIQYYNGEERAKGNILERFSAQQFPDLHSELNLSSLELGDSALYFCASSFPGEGNYGYTFGSGTRLTVV.

This clonotype was counted only a few times. The chain joins TRBV5-1 to TRBJ2-2; D ambiguous. The V end was cut by 0 bases, the J end by 1 base, with 4 bases between. The CDR3 is 14 residues long. From germline, CDR1 is SGHRS and CDR2 YFSETQ. The CDR3 loop reads CASSLDRNTGELFF. The DNA of the CDR3 is TGCGCCAGCAGCTTGGACCGGAACACCGGGGAGCTGTTTTTT.

The genes are TRBV2 and TRBJ2-1; D remains ambiguous. Germline V gene sequence: CDR1 SNHLY, CDR2 FYNNEI. This CDR3 is built from 12 residues. Trimming removed 7 bases at V and 7 bases at J, with 11 bases between. The CDR3 spells CASMGGLNEQFF. CDR3 nucleotide sequence: TGTGCCAGCATGGGTGGTCTTAATGAGCAGTTCTTC.

The rearrangement uses TRBV6-1 and TRBJ1-3; 9 bases match TRBD1. The germline V gene has CDR1 MNHNS and CDR2 SASEGT. The CDR3 sequence is 16 residues long. Trimming at V came to 10 bases and at J to 0 bases, leaving 10 bases not matched to a gene. For the CDR3, the DNA is TGTGCCACGTGGGACAGGGCGACAAACTCTGGAAACACCATATATTTT. This translates into CATWDRATNSGNTIYF.

This clonotype has a handful of counts. V usage is TRBV21-1 and J usage is TRBJ2-1. TRBV21-1 is designated a pseudogene. This CDR3 spans 15 amino acids. The CDR3 loop reads CASSKEYGRLDEQFF. The CDR3, as DNA: TGTGCCAGCAGCAAAGAGTACGGCCGCCTTGATGAGCAGTTCTTC.